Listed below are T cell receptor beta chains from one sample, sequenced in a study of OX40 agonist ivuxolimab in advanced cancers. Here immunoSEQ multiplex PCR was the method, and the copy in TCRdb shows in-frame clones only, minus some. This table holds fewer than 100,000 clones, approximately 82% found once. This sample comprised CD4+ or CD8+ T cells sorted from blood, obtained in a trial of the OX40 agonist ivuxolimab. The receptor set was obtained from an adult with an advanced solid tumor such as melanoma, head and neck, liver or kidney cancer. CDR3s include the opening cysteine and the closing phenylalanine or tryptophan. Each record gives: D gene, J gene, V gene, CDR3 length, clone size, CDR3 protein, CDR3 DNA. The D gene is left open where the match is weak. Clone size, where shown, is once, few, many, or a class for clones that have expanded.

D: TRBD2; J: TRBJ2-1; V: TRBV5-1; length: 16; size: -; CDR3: CASSSRGAGGPYEQFF; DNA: TGCGCCAGCAGCTCCAGGGGGGCGGGAGGGCCCTATGAGCAGTTCTTC
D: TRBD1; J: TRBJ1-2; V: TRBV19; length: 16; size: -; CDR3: CASRIDGTGRNYGYTF; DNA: TGTGCCAGTAGGATAGACGGGACAGGACGTAACTATGGCTACACCTTC
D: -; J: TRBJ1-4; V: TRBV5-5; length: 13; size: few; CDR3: CASSLALKEKLFF; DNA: TGTGCCAGCAGCTTGGCCTTAAAGGAAAAACTGTTTTTT
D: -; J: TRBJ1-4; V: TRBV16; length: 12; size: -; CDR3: CASSLHNEKLFF; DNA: TGTGCCAGCAGCCTCCATAATGAAAAACTGTTTTTT
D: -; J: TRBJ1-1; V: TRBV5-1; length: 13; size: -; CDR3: CASSPRWDTEAFF; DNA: TGCGCCAGCAGCCCGCGGTGGGACACTGAAGCTTTCTTT
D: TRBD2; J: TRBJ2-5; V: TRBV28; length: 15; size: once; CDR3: CASSLGVAGTETQYF; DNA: TGTGCCAGCAGTTTAGGAGTAGCGGGGACCGAGACCCAGTACTTC
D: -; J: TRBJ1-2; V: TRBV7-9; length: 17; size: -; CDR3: CASSLNEETGGLYGYTF; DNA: TGTGCCAGCAGCTTAAATGAGGAGACAGGAGGGCTATATGGCTACACCTTC
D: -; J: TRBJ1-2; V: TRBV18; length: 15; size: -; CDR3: CASSPGTATNYGYTF; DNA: TGTGCCAGCTCACCTGGGACCGCAACTAACTATGGCTACACCTTC
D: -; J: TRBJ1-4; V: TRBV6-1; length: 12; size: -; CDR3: CASTIQTEKLFF; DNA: TGTGCCAGCACTATACAGACTGAAAAACTGTTTTTT
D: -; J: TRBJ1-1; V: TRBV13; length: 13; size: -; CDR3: CASSIMTDTEAFF; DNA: TGTGCCAGCAGCATAATGACGGACACTGAAGCTTTCTTT
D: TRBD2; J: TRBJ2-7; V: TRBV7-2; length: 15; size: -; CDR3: CASSPAGATAYEQYF; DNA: TGTGCCAGCAGCCCCGCGGGAGCCACGGCCTACGAGCAGTACTTC
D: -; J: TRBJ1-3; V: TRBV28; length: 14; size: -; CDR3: CASSSSTGGNTIYF; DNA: TGTGCCAGCAGCTCCTCGACGGGCGGAAACACCATATATTTT
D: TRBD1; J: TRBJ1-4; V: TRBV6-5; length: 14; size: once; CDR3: CASRRQGLGEKLFF; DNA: TGTGCCAGCAGGCGACAGGGACTAGGCGAAAAACTGTTTTTT
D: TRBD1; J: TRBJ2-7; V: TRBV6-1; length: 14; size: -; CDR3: CASSWDRTSYEQYF; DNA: TGTGCCAGCAGCTGGGACAGGACCTCCTACGAGCAGTACTTC
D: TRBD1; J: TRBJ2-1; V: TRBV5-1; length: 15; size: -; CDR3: CASSSGTGGYNEQFF; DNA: TGCGCCAGCAGCTCTGGGACAGGTGGCTACAATGAGCAGTTCTTC
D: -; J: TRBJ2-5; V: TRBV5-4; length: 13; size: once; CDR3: CASSTGTEETQYF; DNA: TGTGCCAGCAGCACCGGGACGGAAGAGACCCAGTACTTC
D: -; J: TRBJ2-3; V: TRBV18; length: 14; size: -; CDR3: CASSPQGSTDTQYF; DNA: TGTGCCAGCTCACCCCAGGGTAGCACAGATACGCAGTATTTT
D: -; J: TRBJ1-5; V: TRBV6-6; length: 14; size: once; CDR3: CASSLRPQDQPQHF; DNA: TGTGCCAGCAGCCTAAGGCCCCAAGATCAGCCCCAGCATTTT
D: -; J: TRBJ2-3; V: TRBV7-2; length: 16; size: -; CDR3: CASSFFSGGRPDTQYF; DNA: TGTGCCAGCAGCTTTTTCTCGGGGGGCCGGCCAGATACGCAGTATTTT
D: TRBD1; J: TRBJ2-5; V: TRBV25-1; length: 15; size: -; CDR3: CASSEPGQGQGTQYF; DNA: TGTGCCAGCAGTGAGCCTGGACAGGGCCAGGGGACCCAGTACTTC
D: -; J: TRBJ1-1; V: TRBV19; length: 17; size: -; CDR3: CASSIGGWGARATEAFF; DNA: TGTGCCAGTAGTATAGGGGGCTGGGGGGCTCGGGCCACTGAAGCTTTCTTT
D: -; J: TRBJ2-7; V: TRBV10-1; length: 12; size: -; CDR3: CASSGPTGEQYF; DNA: TGCGCCAGCAGTGGACCCACGGGGGAGCAGTACTTC
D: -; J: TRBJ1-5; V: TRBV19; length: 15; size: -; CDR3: CASTKGDGSNQPQHF; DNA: TGTGCCAGTACCAAAGGGGACGGTAGCAATCAGCCCCAGCATTTT
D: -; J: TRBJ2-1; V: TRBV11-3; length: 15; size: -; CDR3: CASSLEEGAYNEQFF; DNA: TGTGCCAGCAGCTTAGAGGAGGGGGCTTACAATGAGCAGTTCTTC
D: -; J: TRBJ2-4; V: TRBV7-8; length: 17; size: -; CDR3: CASSLAIQGGAKNIQYF; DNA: TGTGCCAGCAGCTTAGCGATCCAGGGGGGAGCCAAAAACATTCAGTACTTC
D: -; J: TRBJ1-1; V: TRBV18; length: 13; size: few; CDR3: CASSPVENTEAFF; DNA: TGTGCCAGCTCACCGGTAGAGAACACTGAAGCTTTCTTT
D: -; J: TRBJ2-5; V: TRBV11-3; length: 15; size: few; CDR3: CASSFRGKGQETQYF; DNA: TGTGCCAGCAGCTTCCGGGGGAAGGGACAAGAGACCCAGTACTTC
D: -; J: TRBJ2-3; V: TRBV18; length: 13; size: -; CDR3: CASSSVILDTQYF; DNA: TGTGCCAGCTCAAGTGTTATATTGGATACGCAGTATTTT
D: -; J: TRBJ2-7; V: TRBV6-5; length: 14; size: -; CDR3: CASRQRLQVHEQYF; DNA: TGTGCCAGCAGGCAGCGGCTCCAAGTGCACGAGCAGTACTTC
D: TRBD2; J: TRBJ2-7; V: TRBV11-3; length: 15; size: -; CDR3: CASSLGDSGTYEQYF; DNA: TGTGCCAGCAGCTTAGGGGATAGCGGGACCTACGAGCAGTACTTC
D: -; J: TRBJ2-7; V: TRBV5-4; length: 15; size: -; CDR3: CASSLAGGAVYEQYF; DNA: TGTGCCAGCAGCTTGGCCGGTGGGGCTGTCTACGAGCAGTACTTC
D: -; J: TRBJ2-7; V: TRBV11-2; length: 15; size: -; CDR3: CASSLDVSALYEQYF; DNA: TGTGCCAGCAGCTTAGATGTTTCGGCGCTCTACGAGCAGTACTTC
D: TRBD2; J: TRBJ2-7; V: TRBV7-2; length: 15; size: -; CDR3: CASSLIAGGTYEQYF; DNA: TGTGCCAGCAGCCTCATAGCGGGAGGGACCTACGAGCAGTACTTC
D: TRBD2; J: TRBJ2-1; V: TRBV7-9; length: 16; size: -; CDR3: CASSLGGLAGDNEQFF; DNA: TGTGCCAGCAGCTTAGGGGGGCTAGCGGGAGACAATGAGCAGTTCTTC
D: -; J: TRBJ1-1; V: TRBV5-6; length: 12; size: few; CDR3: CASNLGRGEAFF; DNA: TGTGCCAGCAACCTGGGGAGGGGTGAAGCTTTCTTT
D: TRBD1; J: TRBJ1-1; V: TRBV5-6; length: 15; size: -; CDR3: CASSLSGQGNTEAFF; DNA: TGTGCCAGCAGCTTGTCCGGACAGGGGAACACTGAAGCTTTCTTT
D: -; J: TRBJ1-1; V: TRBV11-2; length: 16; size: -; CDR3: CASSWGRLGVNTEAFF; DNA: TGTGCCAGCAGCTGGGGACGGCTTGGGGTGAACACTGAAGCTTTCTTT
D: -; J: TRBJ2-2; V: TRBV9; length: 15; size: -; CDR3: CASSVGGLRPGELFF; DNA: TGTGCCAGCAGCGTGGGCGGCCTCAGGCCTGGGGAGCTGTTTTTT
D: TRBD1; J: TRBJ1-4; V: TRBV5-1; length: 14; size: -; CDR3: CASTQGTANEKLFF; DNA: TGCGCCAGCACCCAGGGGACAGCTAATGAAAAACTGTTTTTT
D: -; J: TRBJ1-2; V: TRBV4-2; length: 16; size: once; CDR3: CASSQTRQASYLGYTF; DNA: TGTGCCAGCAGCCAAACCCGACAGGCGAGTTATCTTGGCTACACCTTC
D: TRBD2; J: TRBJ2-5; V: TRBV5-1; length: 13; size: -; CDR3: CASRGGNQETQYF; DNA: TGCGCCAGCAGGGGGGGGAACCAAGAGACCCAGTACTTC
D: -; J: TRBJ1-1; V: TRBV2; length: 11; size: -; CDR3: CASTKTAEAFF; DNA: TGTGCCAGCACAAAGACAGCTGAAGCTTTCTTT
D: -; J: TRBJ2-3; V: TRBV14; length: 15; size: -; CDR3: CASSHPGAPTDTQYF; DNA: TGTGCCAGCAGCCACCCGGGGGCTCCCACAGATACGCAGTATTTT
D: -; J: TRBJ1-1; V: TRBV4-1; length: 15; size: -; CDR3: CASSQLNLENTEAFF; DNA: TGCGCCAGCAGCCAATTAAATCTGGAGAACACTGAAGCTTTCTTT
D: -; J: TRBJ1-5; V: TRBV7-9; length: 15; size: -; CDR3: CASSLQGMGNQPQHF; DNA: TGTGCCAGCAGCTTACAGGGGATGGGCAATCAGCCCCAGCATTTT
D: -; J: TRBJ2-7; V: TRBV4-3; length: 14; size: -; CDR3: CASSPGRGSYEQYF; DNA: TGCGCCAGCAGCCCAGGGAGGGGGTCCTACGAGCAGTACTTC
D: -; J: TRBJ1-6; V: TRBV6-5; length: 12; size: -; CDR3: CASSALGSPLHF; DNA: TGTGCCAGCAGTGCATTGGGTTCACCCCTCCACTTT
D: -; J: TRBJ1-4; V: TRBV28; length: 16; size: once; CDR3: CASSPGGAGIGEKLFF; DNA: TGTGCCAGCAGTCCCGGGGGAGCGGGGATTGGTGAAAAACTGTTTTTT
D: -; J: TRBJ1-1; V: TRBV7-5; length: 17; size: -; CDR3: CVRSSRPDTGGVTEAFF; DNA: TGTGTCAGAAGCTCCCGCCCCGATACAGGGGGAGTCACTGAAGCTTTCTTT
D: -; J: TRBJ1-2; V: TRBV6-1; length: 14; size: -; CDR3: CASSDPGGYYGYTF; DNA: TGTGCCAGCAGTGATCCGGGGGGCTACTATGGCTACACCTTC
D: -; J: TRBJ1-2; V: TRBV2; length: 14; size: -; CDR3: CASSRDTANYGYTF; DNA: TGTGCCAGCAGCAGGGATACTGCTAACTATGGCTACACCTTC
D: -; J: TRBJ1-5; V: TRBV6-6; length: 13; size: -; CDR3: CASRDNQPGPQHF; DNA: TGTGCCAGCCGGGACAACCAACCGGGGCCCCAGCATTTT
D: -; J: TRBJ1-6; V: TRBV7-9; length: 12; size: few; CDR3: CASSRGGSPLHF; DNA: TGTGCCAGCAGTCGGGGCGGGTCACCCCTCCACTTT
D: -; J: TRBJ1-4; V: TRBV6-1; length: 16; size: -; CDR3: CASSEAQGGTNEKLFF; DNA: TGTGCCAGCAGTGAAGCGCAAGGGGGGACTAATGAAAAACTGTTTTTT
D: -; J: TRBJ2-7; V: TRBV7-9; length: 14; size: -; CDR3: CASSFGGVGYEQYF; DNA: TGTGCCAGCAGCTTCGGGGGAGTTGGCTACGAGCAGTACTTC
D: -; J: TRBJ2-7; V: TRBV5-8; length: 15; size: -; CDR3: CASTLPTRGTYEQYF; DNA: TGTGCCAGCACCCTACCTACGCGCGGAACCTACGAGCAGTACTTC
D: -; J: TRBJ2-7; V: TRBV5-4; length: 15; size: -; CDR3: CASSPTGSSSYEQYF; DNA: TGTGCCAGCAGCCCCACAGGGTCTAGCTCCTACGAGCAGTACTTC
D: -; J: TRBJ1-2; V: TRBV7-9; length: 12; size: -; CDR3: CASSLEARGYTF; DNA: TGTGCCAGCAGCTTAGAAGCGCGAGGCTACACCTTC
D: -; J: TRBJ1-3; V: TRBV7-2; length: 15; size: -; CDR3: CASSLMSVSGNTIYF; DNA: TGTGCCAGCAGCTTAATGTCAGTCTCTGGAAACACCATATATTTT